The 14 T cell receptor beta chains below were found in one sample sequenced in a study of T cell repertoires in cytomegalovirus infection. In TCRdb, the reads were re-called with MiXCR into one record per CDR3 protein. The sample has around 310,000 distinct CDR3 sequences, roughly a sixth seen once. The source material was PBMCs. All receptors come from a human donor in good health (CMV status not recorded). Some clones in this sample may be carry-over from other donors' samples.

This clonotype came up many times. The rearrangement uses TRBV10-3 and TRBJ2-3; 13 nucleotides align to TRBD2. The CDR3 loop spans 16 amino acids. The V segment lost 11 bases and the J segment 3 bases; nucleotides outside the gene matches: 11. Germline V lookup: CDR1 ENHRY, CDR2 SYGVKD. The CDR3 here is CAARRGLAGVTDTQYF. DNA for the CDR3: TGTGCCGCCCGAAGAGGACTAGCGGGGGTGACAGATACGCAGTATTTT.

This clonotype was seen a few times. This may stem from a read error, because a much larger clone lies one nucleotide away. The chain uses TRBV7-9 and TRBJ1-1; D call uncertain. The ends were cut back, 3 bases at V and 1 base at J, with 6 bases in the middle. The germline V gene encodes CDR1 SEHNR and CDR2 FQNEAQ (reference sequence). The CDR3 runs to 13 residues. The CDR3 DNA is TGTGCCAGCAGCTTTGCACAGAACACTGAAGCTTTCTTT. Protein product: CASSFAQNTEAFF.

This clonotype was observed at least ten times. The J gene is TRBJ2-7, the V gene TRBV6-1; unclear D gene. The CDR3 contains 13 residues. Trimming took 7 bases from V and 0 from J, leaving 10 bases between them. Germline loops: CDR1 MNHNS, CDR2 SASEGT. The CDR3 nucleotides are TGTGCCAGCATAAGGGTGATCTCCTACGAGCAGTACTTC. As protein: CASIRVISYEQYF.

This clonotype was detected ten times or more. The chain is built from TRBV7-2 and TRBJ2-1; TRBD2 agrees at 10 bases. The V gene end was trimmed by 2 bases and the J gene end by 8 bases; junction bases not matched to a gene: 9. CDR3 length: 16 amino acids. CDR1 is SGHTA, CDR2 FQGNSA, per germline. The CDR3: CASSLLAGGLGYEQFF. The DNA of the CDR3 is TGTGCCAGCAGCTTATTAGCGGGGGGCCTAGGCTATGAGCAGTTCTTC. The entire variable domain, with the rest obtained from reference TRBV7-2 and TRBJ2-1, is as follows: GAGVSQSPSNKVTEKGKDVELRCDPISGHTALYWYRQSLGQGLEFLIYFQGNSAPDKSGLPSDRFSAERTGGSVSTLTIQRTQQEDSAVYLCASSLLAGGLGYEQFFGPGTRLTVL.

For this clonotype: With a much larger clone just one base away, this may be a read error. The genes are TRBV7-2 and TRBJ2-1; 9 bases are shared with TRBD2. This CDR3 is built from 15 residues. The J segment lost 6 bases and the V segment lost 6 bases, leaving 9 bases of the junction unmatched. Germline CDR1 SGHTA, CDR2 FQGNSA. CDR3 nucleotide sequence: TGTGCCAGCAGGGTTAGCGGGGGAGATGGCAATGAGCAGTTCTTC. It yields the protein CASRVSGGDGNEQFF.

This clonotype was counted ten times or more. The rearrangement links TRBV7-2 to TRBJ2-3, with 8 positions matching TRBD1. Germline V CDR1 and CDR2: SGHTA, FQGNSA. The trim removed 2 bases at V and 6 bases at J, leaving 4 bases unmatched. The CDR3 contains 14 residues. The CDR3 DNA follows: TGTGCCAGCAGCTTATCAGGGGGCCTGGATACGCAGTATTTT. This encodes CASSLSGGLDTQYF.

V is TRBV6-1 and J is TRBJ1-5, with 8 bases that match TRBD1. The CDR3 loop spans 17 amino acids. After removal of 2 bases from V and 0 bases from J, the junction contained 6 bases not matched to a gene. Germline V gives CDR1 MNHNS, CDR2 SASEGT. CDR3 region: CASSETTGGYSNQPQHF. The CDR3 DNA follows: TGTGCCAGCAGTGAAACTACAGGGGGATATAGCAATCAGCCCCAGCATTTT.

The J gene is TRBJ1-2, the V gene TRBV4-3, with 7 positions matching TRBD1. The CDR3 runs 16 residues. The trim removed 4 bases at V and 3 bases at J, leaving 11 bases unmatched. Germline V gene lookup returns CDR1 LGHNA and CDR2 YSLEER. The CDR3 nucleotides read TGCGCCAGCAGCCCCCAGGGGGGGACCAACTACTATGGCTACACCTTC. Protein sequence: CASSPQGGTNYYGYTF.

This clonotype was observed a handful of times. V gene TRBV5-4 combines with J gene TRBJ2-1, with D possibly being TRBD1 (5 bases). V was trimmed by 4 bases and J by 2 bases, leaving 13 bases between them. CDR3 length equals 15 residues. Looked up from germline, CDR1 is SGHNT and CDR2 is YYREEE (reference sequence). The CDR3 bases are TGTGCCAGCAGCCAGGCTGGGGCGGCCTACAATGAGCAGTTCTTC. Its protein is CASSQAGAAYNEQFF.

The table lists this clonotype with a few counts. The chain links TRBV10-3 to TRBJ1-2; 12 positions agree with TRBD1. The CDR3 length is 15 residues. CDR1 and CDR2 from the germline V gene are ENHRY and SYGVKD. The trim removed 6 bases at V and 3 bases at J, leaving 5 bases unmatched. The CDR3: CAIRGQGAIDYGYTF. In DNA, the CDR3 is TGTGCCATCAGGGGACAGGGGGCGATCGACTATGGCTACACCTTC.

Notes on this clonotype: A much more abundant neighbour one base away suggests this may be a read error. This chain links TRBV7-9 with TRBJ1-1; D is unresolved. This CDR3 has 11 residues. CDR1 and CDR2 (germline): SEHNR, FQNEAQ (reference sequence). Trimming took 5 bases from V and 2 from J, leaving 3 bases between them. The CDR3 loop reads CASSHNTEAFF. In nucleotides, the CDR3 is TGTGCCAGCAGCCACAACACTGAAGCTTTCTTT.

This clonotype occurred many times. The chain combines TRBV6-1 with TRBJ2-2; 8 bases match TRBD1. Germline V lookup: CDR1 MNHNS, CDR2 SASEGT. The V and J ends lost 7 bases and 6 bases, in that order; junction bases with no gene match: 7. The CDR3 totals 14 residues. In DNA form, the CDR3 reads TGTGCCAGCACTTTTGGACAGGGAGCCGGGGAGCTGTTTTTT. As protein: CASTFGQGAGELFF.

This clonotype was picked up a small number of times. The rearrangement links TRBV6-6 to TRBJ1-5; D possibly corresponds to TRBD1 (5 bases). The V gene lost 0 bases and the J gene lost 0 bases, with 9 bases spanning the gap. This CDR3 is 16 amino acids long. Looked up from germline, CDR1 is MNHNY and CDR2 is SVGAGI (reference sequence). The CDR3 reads CASSYSRGYSNQPQHF. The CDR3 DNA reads TGTGCCAGCAGTTACTCGAGGGGCTATAGCAATCAGCCCCAGCATTTT.

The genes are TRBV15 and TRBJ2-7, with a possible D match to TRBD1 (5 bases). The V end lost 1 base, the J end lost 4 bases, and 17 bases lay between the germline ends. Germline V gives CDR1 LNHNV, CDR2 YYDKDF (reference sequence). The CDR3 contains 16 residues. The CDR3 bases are TGTGCCACCAGCAGAGTGCTAGGGCAGGGTCTATACGAGCAGTACTTC. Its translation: CATSRVLGQGLYEQYF. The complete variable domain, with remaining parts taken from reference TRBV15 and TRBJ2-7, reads DAMVIQNPRYQVTQFGKPVTLSCSQTLNHNVMYWYQQKSSQAPKLLFHYYDKDFNNEADTPDNFQSRRPNTSFCFLDIRSPGLGDTAMYLCATSRVLGQGLYEQYFGPGTRLTVT.